This record concerns one T cell receptor (beta chain) sequence. The antigen remains unidentified. CDR3 length: 16 amino acids. From germline, CDR1 is SEHNR and CDR2 FQNEAQ (reference sequence). This sample stems from a study of CXCR3-negative and CXCR3-positive naive CD8 T cells. Study background: Per library, roughly 1.4 +/- 0.3 million reads; some 140 million TRB reads overall.

Study-level findings and limits: Diversity was high in both naive subsets and much lower in memory cells. The study found CXCR3 expression partially decreased after cryopreservation and ran most assays on fresh PBMCs. Memory, not naive, CXCR3-negative and CXCR3-positive cells differed in TRBV-TRBJ usage. Against CXCR3-negative naive cells, CXCR3-positive naive cells showed more hydrophobic TRB CDR3s.

UMI-labeled TRB cDNA libraries were prepared by 5' RACE. TCRdb reprocessed the 5' RACE reads and keeps a single row for each CDR3 protein, giving no DNA. This sample lists 120,000 to 150,000 distinct CDR3 sequences; its ten largest clones have roughly 0.27%. This clonotype originated in a human donor in good health. Some clones in this sample may be carry-over from other donors' samples. The sequencing sample was made of naive CXCR3+ CD8+ T cells from blood. Described subset: CD45RO-CCR7+CD27+CD95- naive CD8+ T cells expressing CXCR3 (TNR3+). The chain uses TRBV7-9 and TRBJ1-4. The CDR3 reads CASSSTRGPPGEKLFF. Combining the CDR3 with reference TRBV7-9 and TRBJ1-4 gives the whole variable domain DTGVSQNPRHKITKRGQNVTFRCDPISEHNRLYWYRQTLGQGPEFLTYFQNEAQLEKSRLLSDRFSAERPKGSFSTLEIQRTEQGDSAMYLCASSSTRGPPGEKLFFGSGTQLSVL.